The next 28 T cell receptor beta chains were all read from a single sample in a study of tumor-infiltrating lymphocytes in primary liver carcinoma. The tissue used was unsorted bulk material of about 19-33 mg. RNA and DNA were co-extracted from it with the AllPrep DNA/RNA mini kit. From around 520 ng of total RNA, TCR beta-specific cDNA was reverse-transcribed using a constant-region primer. Slightly modified ARM-PCR with three nested multiplex PCR rounds yielded TCR beta libraries. The first two PCR rounds used TRBV1-TRBV30 primers with a Cbeta primer, nine to eleven cycles each. MiXCR, applied by TCRdb to the multiplex PCR reads, yields one record per CDR3 protein. This sample yields roughly 120,000 distinct CDR3 sequences, of which 50% to 80% are seen a single time; 8% to 9% belongs to the top ten. The sample consisted of liver tumor tissue from sampling region 3. Indicated subset: tumor region T3, left-lateral pole. These receptors came from a woman aged 55-69 years with primary liver carcinoma and hepatitis B virus infection.

Many counts were recorded for this clonotype. This rearrangement joins TRBV7-8 to TRBJ1-2, with no clear D. Germline CDR1 reads SGHVS; CDR2 reads FQNEAQ. Deletions cut 2 bases from V and 2 bases from J, with 6 bases between. The CDR3 is 13 residues long. The CDR3 loop is CASSLNRNYGYTF. The CDR3 nucleotides are TGTGCCAGCAGCTTAAACAGAAACTATGGCTACACCTTC.

About this clonotype itself: At one end, the junction sequence differs from germline, possibly due to a read error. The chain joins TRBV3-1 to TRBJ1-1; D might be TRBD1 (5 bases). The CDR3 sequence is 13 residues long. Looked up from germline, CDR1 is LGHDT and CDR2 is YNNKEL (reference sequence). In DNA, the CDR3 is TGTGTCAGCAGCCCCGACAGGAACACTGAAGCTTTCTTT. Its translation is CVSSPDRNTEAFF. Full variable domain (rest looked up from reference TRBV3-1 and TRBJ1-1): DTAVSQTPKYLVTQMGNDKSIKCEQNLGHDTMYWYKQDSKKFLKIMFSYNNKELIINETVPNRFSPKSPDKAHLNLHINSLELGDSAVYFCVSSPDRNTEAFFGQGTRLTVV.

A word on this clonotype: Germline and junction disagree at one end, which may indicate a read error. The chain combines TRBV11-2 with TRBJ1-2, with D possibly matching TRBD1 (5 bases). The V gene's germline CDR1 is SGHAT and CDR2 FQNNGV. This CDR3 has 17 amino acids. The CDR3 bases are TGTGCCAGCAGCTTAGGTCCGATCAGGGCGCTGCACTATGGCTACACCTTT. This codes for CASSLGPIRALHYGYTF. Looking up the rest from reference TRBV11-2 and TRBJ1-2 gives the full variable domain: EAGVAQSPRYKIIEKRQSVAFWCNPISGHATLYWYQQILGQGPKLLIQFQNNGVVDDSQLPKDRFSAERLKGVDSTLKIQPAKLEDSAVYLCASSLGPIRALHYGYTFGSGTRLTVV.

The chain is built from TRBV11-2 and TRBJ2-1; tentative D call: TRBD2 (5 bases). CDR1 and CDR2 from the germline V gene are SGHAT and FQNNGV. V was cut by 4 bases and J by 12 bases, with 28 bases left in between. The CDR3 spans 17 residues. The chain's CDR3 is CASSSAQSAAGLSVQFF. In DNA form, the CDR3 reads TGTGCCAGCAGCTCTGCTCAATCTGCGGCGGGCTTATCGGTGCAGTTCTTC.

There are a few counts of this clonotype. A much bigger clone sits one base away, suggesting this may be a read error. The rearrangement joins TRBV28 to TRBJ1-6, with 7 bases fitting TRBD1. Germline values: CDR1 MDHEN, CDR2 SYDVKM. The CDR3 loop spans 14 amino acids. CDR3: CVSSHGQENSPLHF. For the CDR3, the DNA is TGTGTCAGCAGTCATGGACAGGAGAATTCACCCCTCCACTTT.

As concerns this clonotype: Since a much larger clone is just one base distant, this may be a read error. The rearrangement links TRBV4-2 to TRBJ1-4, with a possible D match to TRBD1 (6 bases). Deletions cut 4 bases from V and 10 bases from J, with 16 bases between. This CDR3 is built from 14 residues. Germline V CDR1 and CDR2: LGHNA, YNFKEQ. CDR3 residues: CASSRAEGGGKLFF. CDR3 coding DNA: TGTGCCAGCAGCCGAGCAGAAGGGGGTGGAAAACTGTTTTTT.

A word on this clonotype: A much larger clone sits a single nucleotide away, making a read error possible. The V gene is TRBV12-3 or TRBV12-4, the J gene TRBJ1-1, with D maybe TRBD1 (6 bases). The CDR3 is 14 amino acids. As DNA, the CDR3 is TGTGCCAGCAGCCCTAGGGGGACGGGGACTGAAGCTCTCTTT. Its protein is CASSPRGTGTEALF.

This clonotype showed up just a few times. One end of the junction does not line up with germline, which may come from a read error. The chain couples TRBV6-6 to TRBJ2-3; 9 nucleotides align to TRBD2. This CDR3 has 19 residues. Germline CDR1 reads MNHNY; CDR2 reads SVGAGI (reference sequence). CDR3: CASSYAGNSGSGNTDAQYF. In DNA, the CDR3 is TGTGCCAGCAGTTACGCGGGGAATAGCGGGAGTGGCAACACAGATGCGCAGTATTTT.

This clonotype was counted at least ten times. This chain joins TRBV11-3 and TRBJ2-1; the match to TRBD1 covers 11 bases. V dropped 4 bases and J dropped 5; count of bases not matched to a gene: 13. Germline V CDR1 and CDR2: SGHNT, YENEEA. This CDR3 comprises 18 residues. Here the CDR3 reads CASSSWTGGTSGDNEQFF. CDR3 DNA: TGTGCCAGCAGCTCCTGGACAGGGGGCACTAGTGGGGACAATGAGCAGTTCTTC.

This clonotype has a count of ten or more. The chain couples TRBV4-1 to TRBJ1-1, with a weak D call TRBD1 (5 bases). The V gene's germline CDR1 is MGHRA and CDR2 YSYEKL. The germline V and J ends were trimmed by 0 bases and 2 bases, with 10 bases remaining between them. The CDR3 sequence is 15 residues long. The CDR3 region has the DNA TGCGCCAGCAGCCAAGACCAGGGCCCCAACACTGAAGCTTTCTTT. It encodes CASSQDQGPNTEAFF.

A note on this clonotype: At one of its ends the junction is not consistent with the germline gene, which may arise from a read error. The chain is built from TRBV6-5 and TRBJ2-1; 8 bases agree with TRBD2. The CDR3 consists of 14 residues. Germline CDR1 is MNHEY and CDR2 is SVGAGI. The CDR3 DNA reads as TGTGCCAGCGCGTTAGTAGCGGGAATTGGTGAGCGGTTCTTC. Amino acids: CASALVAGIGERFF.

This clonotype showed up just a few times. One end of the junction varies from germline; a read error may be responsible. The chain is built from TRBV10-3 and TRBJ1-1, with TRBD1 identical over 7 bases. This CDR3 contains 12 residues. Per the germline V gene, CDR1 is ENHRY and CDR2 is SYGVKD. This CDR3 is CAVSEPGGEAFF. The CDR3 region has the DNA TGTGCCGTCAGTGAACCAGGGGGTGAAGCTTTCTTT.

This clonotype has only a few counts. Given a much more abundant clone one base away, this may be a read error. The rearrangement links TRBV5-1 to TRBJ2-7; D may be TRBD2 (5 bases). Looked up from germline, CDR1 is SGHRS and CDR2 is YFSETQ. Deletions cut 1 base from V and 6 bases from J, with 14 bases between. The CDR3 has 14 amino acids. CDR3 nucleotides: TGCGCCAGCAGCTTGTCAGGACGGGGTCTCGAGCAGTACTTC. Residues: CASSLSGRGLEQYF.

This clonotype was found once. With a much larger clone just one base away, this may be a read error. The rearrangement links TRBV5-6 to TRBJ2-1; TRBD2 aligns across 10 bases. Germline V gene data show CDR1 as SGHDT and CDR2 as YYEEEE. With V trimmed by 7 bases and J by 1 base, 2 bases remained unmatched. This CDR3 is 14 amino acids long. CDR3 coding DNA: TGTGCCAGCGAGGGACTAGCGTCCTACAATGAGCAGTTCTTC. Its protein is CASEGLASYNEQFF.

As regards this clonotype: The junction departs from the called germline gene at one end, perhaps through a read error. The chain uses TRBV11-2 and TRBJ2-3, with D unresolved. The CDR3 extends over 14 amino acids. Germline V gene data show CDR1 as SGHAT and CDR2 as FQNNGV. In DNA, the CDR3 is TGTGCCAGCATCTTAGTCAGGAAGATCGATACGCAGTATTTT. It translates to CASILVRKIDTQYF.

Remarks on this clonotype: Since a much larger clone is just one base distant, this may be a read error. The chain is built from TRBV12-3 or TRBV12-4 and TRBJ2-1, with 9 bases aligning to TRBD1. The trim removed 6 bases at V and 6 bases at J, leaving 3 bases unmatched. The CDR3 has 13 residues. CDR3 amino acids: CASSRQGVNEQFF. CDR3 DNA: TGTGCCAGCAGCAGACAGGGGGTCAATGAGCAGTTCTTC.

As concerns this clonotype: This may arise from a read error, as a much more abundant clone is one base away. The chain combines TRBV10-3 with TRBJ2-7; 7 bases line up with TRBD2. The CDR3 spans 16 residues. V lost 10 bases and J lost 1; bases outside the gene matches: 16. From germline, CDR1 is ENHRY and CDR2 SYGVKD. CDR3 nucleotide sequence: TGTGCCACCCGACAGCCGACTAGCAGGAGTTCCTACGAGCAGTACTTC. It is translated as CATRQPTSRSSYEQYF.

Regarding this clonotype: The CDR3 does not close with the conserved phenylalanine or tryptophan, likely indicating a read error. The chain uses TRBV29-1 and TRBJ2-3; TRBD1 is a possible D gene (6 bases). CDR3 size: 14 residues. Germline CDR1 is SQVTM and CDR2 is ANQGSEA. The CDR3 sequence is CSVGGRTLTDTQYL. DNA for the CDR3: TGCAGTGTTGGGGGCAGGACCCTCACAGATACGCAGTATCTT.

In its sample, this clonotype was seen a few times. One junction end disagrees with the germline gene, perhaps due to a read error. The chain combines TRBV11-2 with TRBJ2-3; a weak D match, TRBD2 (6 bases). The CDR3 runs 14 residues. The germline CDR1 and CDR2 sequences are SGHAT and FQNNGV. The CDR3 protein is CASTLESGSGEQYF. The CDR3 region has the DNA TGTGCCAGCACCTTAGAGAGTGGATCGGGGGAGCAGTATTTT.

About this clonotype itself: One junction end does not reproduce the germline sequence, and a read error may be involved. V gene TRBV7-9 combines with J gene TRBJ2-3, with 9 bases matching TRBD2. Germline CDR1 reads SEHNR; CDR2 reads FQNEAQ (reference sequence). The CDR3 is 14 residues long. CDR3 loop: CASTRTGTSSELHF. CDR3 sequence (DNA): TGTGCCAGCACCCGCACCGGGACTAGCTCGGAGTTACATTTT.

The chain recombines TRBV11-1 with TRBJ1-1; a weak D match, TRBD1 (5 bases). V was shortened by 2 bases and J by 6 bases, with 22 bases between the two germline ends. The CDR3 contains 17 residues. CDR1 and CDR2 (germline): SGHAT, FQDESV (reference sequence). DNA for the CDR3: TGTGCCAGCAGCTTAACGTCGGGCGCCCCCGGGGACCCTGAAGCTTTCTTT. Amino acids: CASSLTSGAPGDPEAFF.

V usage is TRBV6-1 and J usage is TRBJ2-7; D is unclear. This CDR3 has 10 residues. Germline V lookup: CDR1 MNHNS, CDR2 SASEGT. V was clipped by 7 bases and J by 1 base, with 2 bases between them. In DNA, the CDR3 is TGTGCCAGCATGTCCTACGAGCAGTACTTC. This encodes CASMSYEQYF.

This rearrangement joins TRBV2 to TRBJ2-6; D remains ambiguous. This CDR3 is 14 amino acids long. In germline, CDR1 is SNHLY, CDR2 FYNNEI. V gave up 2 bases and J gave up 0 bases, with 2 bases separating them. The CDR3 DNA reads as TGTGCCAGCAGTGAACGCTCTGGGGCCAACGTCCTGACTTTC. It encodes CASSERSGANVLTF.

In regard to this clonotype: No conserved phenylalanine or tryptophan ends this CDR3, so it is likely a read error. The chain employs TRBV5-1 and TRBJ2-5; D is perhaps TRBD2 (5 bases). The germline V gene has CDR1 SGHRS and CDR2 YFSETQ. The CDR3 totals 15 residues. The V end was cut by 1 base, the J end by 1 base, with 11 bases between. The CDR3 region has the DNA TGCGCCAGCAGCTTGTGGCCTAGCAGCCAAGAGACCCAGTACTTA. Encoded protein: CASSLWPSSQETQYL.

This clonotype was found once. This may arise from a read error, as a much more abundant clone is one base away. This chain links TRBV5-1 with TRBJ2-3; D unclear. The V gene's germline CDR1 is SGHRS and CDR2 YFSETQ. This CDR3 has 12 amino acids. The CDR3 here is CANSLYLDTQYF. The CDR3 nucleotides are TGCGCCAACAGCTTGTACCTAGATACGCAGTATTTT. Combining the CDR3 with reference TRBV5-1 and TRBJ2-3 gives the whole variable domain KAGVTQTPRYLIKTRGQQVTLSCSPISGHRSVSWYQQTPGQGLQFLFEYFSETQRNKGNFPGRFSGRQFSNSRSEMNVSTLELGDSALYLCANSLYLDTQYFGPGTRLTVL.

CDR3 sequence: CASSVRTGSPCEQYF. CDR3 nucleotides: TGTGCCAGCAGTGTCCGGACAGGTAGCCCCTGCGAGCAGTACTTC. V usage is TRBV6-1 and J usage is TRBJ2-7, with 7 bases that match TRBD1. The ends lost 4 bases at V and 6 bases at J; junction bases unmatched: 12. From germline, CDR1 is MNHNS and CDR2 SASEGT. CDR3 size: 15 residues.

This clonotype was observed a handful of times. The conserved phenylalanine or tryptophan is not found at the CDR3 terminus, so this likely reflects a read error. V usage is TRBV12-3 or TRBV12-4 and J usage is TRBJ2-5; 7 bases align to TRBD1. V shed 5 bases, J shed 9 bases, and the junction held 9 bases outside the gene matches. The CDR3 runs 13 residues. The CDR3 nucleotides read TGTGCCAGCAGTACGGACAGGACCAGGGCCCAGTACCTC. Translating it yields CASSTDRTRAQYL.

This clonotype was seen many times. The chain links TRBV10-1 to TRBJ2-3; 9 positions match TRBD2. Per germline, CDR1 WNHNN and CDR2 SYGVQD (reference sequence). The CDR3 spans 18 residues. V dropped 6 bases and J dropped 2; count of bases not matched to a gene: 15. The CDR3 is CASRILRPTSGFTDTQYF. DNA for the CDR3: TGCGCCAGCAGAATTCTACGCCCGACTAGCGGATTCACAGATACGCAGTATTTT.